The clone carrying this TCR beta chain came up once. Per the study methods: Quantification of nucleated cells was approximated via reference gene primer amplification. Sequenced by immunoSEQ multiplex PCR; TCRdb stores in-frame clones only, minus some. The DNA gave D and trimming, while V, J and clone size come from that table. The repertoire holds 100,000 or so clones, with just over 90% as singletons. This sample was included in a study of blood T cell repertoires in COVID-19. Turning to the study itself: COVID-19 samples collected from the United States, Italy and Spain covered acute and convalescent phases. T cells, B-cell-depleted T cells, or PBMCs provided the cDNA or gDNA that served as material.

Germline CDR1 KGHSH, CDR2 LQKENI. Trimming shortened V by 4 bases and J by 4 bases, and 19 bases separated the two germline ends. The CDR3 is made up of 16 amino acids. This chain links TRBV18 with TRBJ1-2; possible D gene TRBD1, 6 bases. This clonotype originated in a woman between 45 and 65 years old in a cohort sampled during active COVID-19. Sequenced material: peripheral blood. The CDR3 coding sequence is TGTGCCAGCTCACGTTCAGGGGAGACACAGTTCTATGGCTACACCTTC. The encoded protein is CASSRSGETQFYGYTF.